This TCR beta chain was recovered during a study of T cells in Graves' hyperthyroidism and ophthalmopathy. With regard to this clonotype: Its antigen is as yet unknown. This may arise from a read error, as a much more abundant clone is one base away.

Uncontrolled infection, other autoimmune disease, pregnancy or lactation led to exclusion. Whole-study results and caveats: Most clonotypes that expanded in the thyroid above 0.001 also showed up in blood.

RNA transcripts served as the template for amplifying TCR beta CDR3 regions. HTBI primers were the set used in a first-round RT-PCR of the TCR CDR3. TCRdb re-called the multiplex PCR reads with MiXCR, one entry per CDR3 protein. The sample holds over 650,000 distinct CDR3 sequences, around 15% seen once. The receptor comes from a man between 18 and 29 years old with Graves' hyperthyroidism. Sequencing was done on a sample of blood.

The CDR3 sequence: CAGTQGPGFHNEQFF. CDR3 sequence (DNA): TGTGCCGGCACTCAGGGTCCGGGGTTTCACAATGAGCAGTTCTTC. The chain employs TRBV7-2 and TRBJ2-1; D could derive from TRBD1 or TRBD2 (5 bases each). Looked up from germline, CDR1 is SGHTA and CDR2 is FQGNSA. This CDR3 has 15 amino acids. Trimming pared 11 bases from V and 5 bases from J, leaving 22 bases between.